This T cell receptor (beta chain) comes out of a study of regulatory T cells in long-lasting Graves disease. This clonotype has just a few counts. Construction of the TCR beta libraries employed iRepertoire HTBI primers in conjunction with Arm-PCR of CDR3 regions. TCRdb passed the multiplex PCR reads through MiXCR, listing each CDR3 protein once. In the table there are about 400,000 distinct CDR3 sequences, roughly 15% of which are singletons. The CDR3 loop spans 13 amino acids. Germline assignment: CDR1 MNHEY and CDR2 SVGEGT. The V end was cut by 5 bases, the J end by 2 bases, with 8 bases between. Time point given: newly diagnosed GD, antithyroid drugs for less than 3 months. Generation of the TCR library employed RNA extracted from PBMCs. These data also featured in a second study, about T cells in Graves' hyperthyroidism and ophthalmopathy.

Sequenced here: peripheral blood mononuclear cells (PBMCs), sampled at new diagnosis, from a patient treated with antithyroid drugs. The chain uses TRBV6-2 or TRBV6-3 and TRBJ2-3; D is undetermined. This sequence originates from a woman between 40 and 50 years old with Graves disease. The DNA for the CDR3 is TGTGCCAGCAGTGAATCTAACACAGATACGCAGTATTTT. Translation gives CASSESNTDTQYF.